This T cell receptor beta chain was captured by sequencing in a study of molecular identifiers for immune sequencing clone quantification. Study information: Four portions were sequenced after RNA from 20,000 or 100,000 naive CD8 cells was split five ways in replicates.

Germline V lookup: CDR1 MDHEN, CDR2 SYDVKM. Trimming pared 1 base from V and 0 bases from J, leaving 13 bases between. This CDR3 is 17 amino acids long. This clonotype was seen ten or more times. TCRdb called the PCR reads again in MiXCR, with one record for every CDR3 protein. Found here are approximately 60,000 distinct CDR3 sequences, approximately 18% of them singletons; the top ten hold about 1.3%. Naive CD8 T cells were FACS-sorted by CD8+CD4-CCR7+CD45RA+ markers. Sequencing used naive CD8+ T cells from blood, with Jurkat cell RNA spiked in. The subset: FACS-sorted CD8+CD4-CCR7+CD45RA+ naive T cells. This rearrangement joins TRBV28 to TRBJ2-4; D unclear. The clonotype comes from a human donor in good health. Some libraries in this study had Jurkat cell RNA spiked in. The CDR3 sequence is CASSLSPATLAKNIQYF. The CDR3 nucleotides are TGTGCCAGCAGTTTATCTCCGGCAACTCTAGCCAAAAACATTCAGTACTTC.